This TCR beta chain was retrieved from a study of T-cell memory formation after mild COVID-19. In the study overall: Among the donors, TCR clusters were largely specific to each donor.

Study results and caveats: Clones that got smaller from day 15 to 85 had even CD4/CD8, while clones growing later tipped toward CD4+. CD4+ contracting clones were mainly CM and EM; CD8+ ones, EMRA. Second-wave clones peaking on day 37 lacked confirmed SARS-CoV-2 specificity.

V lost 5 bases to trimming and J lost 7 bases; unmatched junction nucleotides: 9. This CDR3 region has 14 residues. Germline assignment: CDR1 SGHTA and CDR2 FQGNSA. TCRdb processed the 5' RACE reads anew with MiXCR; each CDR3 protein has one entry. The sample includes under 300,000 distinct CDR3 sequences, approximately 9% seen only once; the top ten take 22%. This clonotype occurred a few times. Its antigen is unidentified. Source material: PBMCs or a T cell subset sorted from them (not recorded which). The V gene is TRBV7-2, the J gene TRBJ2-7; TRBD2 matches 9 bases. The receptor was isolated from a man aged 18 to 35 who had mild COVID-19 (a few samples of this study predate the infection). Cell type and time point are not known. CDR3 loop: CASSPLAGVAEQYF. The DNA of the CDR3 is TGTGCCAGCAGCCCTTTAGCGGGGGTTGCGGAGCAGTACTTC.